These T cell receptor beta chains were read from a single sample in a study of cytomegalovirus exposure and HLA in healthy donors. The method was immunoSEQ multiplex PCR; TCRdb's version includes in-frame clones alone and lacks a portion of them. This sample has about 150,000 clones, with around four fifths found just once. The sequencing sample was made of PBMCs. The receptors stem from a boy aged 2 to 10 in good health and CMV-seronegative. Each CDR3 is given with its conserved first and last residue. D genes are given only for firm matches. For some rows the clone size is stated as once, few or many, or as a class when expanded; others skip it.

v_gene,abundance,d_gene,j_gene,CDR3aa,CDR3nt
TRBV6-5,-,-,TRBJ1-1,CASSRLANTEAFF,TGTGCCAGCAGTCGACTAGCGAACACTGAAGCTTTCTTT
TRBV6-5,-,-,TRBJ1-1,CASSYPGVEAFF,TGTGCCAGCAGTTACCCGGGGGTTGAAGCTTTCTTT
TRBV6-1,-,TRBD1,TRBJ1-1,CASSWGIGGETEAFF,TGTGCCAGCAGCTGGGGCATAGGGGGCGAAACTGAAGCTTTCTTT
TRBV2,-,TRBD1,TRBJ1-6,CASSTDRGFYNSPLHF,TGTGCCAGCAGTACGGACAGGGGCTTCTATAATTCGCCCCTCCACTTT
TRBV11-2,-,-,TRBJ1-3,CASSLDPTVRSGNTIYF,TGTGCCAGCAGCTTAGATCCTACAGTTCGCTCTGGAAACACCATATATTTT
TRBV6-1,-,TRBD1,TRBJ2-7,CASIRDRDEQYF,TGTGCCAGCATCCGAGACAGGGACGAGCAGTACTTC
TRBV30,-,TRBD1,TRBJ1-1,CAWSVTGALNTEAFF,TGTGCCTGGAGTGTTACAGGGGCGCTGAACACTGAAGCTTTCTTT
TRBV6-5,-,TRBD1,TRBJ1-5,CASSTTTGGNQPQHF,TGTGCCAGCAGTACCACCACAGGGGGCAATCAGCCCCAGCATTTT
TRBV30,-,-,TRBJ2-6,CAWTPRSGANVLTF,TGTGCCTGGACTCCGCGCTCTGGGGCCAACGTCCTGACTTTC
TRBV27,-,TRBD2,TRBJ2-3,CASNRLAEGTDTQYF,TGTGCCAGCAACCGGCTAGCGGAGGGCACAGATACGCAGTATTTT
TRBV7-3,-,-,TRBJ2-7,CASSLGPSYEQYF,TGTGCCAGCAGCTTAGGTCCCAGCTACGAGCAGTACTTC
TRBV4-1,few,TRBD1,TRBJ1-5,CASSQPDRDQPQHF,TGCGCCAGCAGCCAGCCGGACAGGGATCAGCCCCAGCATTTT
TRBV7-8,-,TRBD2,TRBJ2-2,CASSYGLAGDTGELFF,TGTGCCAGCAGCTATGGACTAGCGGGAGACACCGGGGAGCTGTTTTTT
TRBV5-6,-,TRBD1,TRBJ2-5,CASSGENRGPEETQYF,TGTGCCAGCAGCGGCGAGAACAGGGGGCCGGAGGAGACCCAGTACTTC
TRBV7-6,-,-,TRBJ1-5,CASSLAGRESNQPQHF,TGTGCCAGCAGCTTAGCGGGAAGGGAGAGCAATCAGCCCCAGCATTTT
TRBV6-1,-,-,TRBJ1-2,CASSQTAPVNYGYTF,TGTGCCAGCAGCCAGACAGCTCCTGTTAACTATGGCTACACCTTC
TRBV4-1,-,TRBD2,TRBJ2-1,CASRQLAGDPYNEQFF,TGCGCCAGCAGGCAACTAGCGGGGGACCCCTACAATGAGCAGTTCTTC